This is a list of T cell receptor beta chains from one sample in a study of cytomegalovirus exposure and HLA in healthy donors. Sequencing was performed with immunoSEQ multiplex PCR; in TCRdb, only in-frame clones are kept and a portion is missing. The table records about 150,000 clones, approximately 82% of them present only once. Sequenced material: PBMCs. The receptors come from a young man in good health and CMV-seropositive. CDR3s include the opening cysteine and the closing phenylalanine or tryptophan. D genes are given only for firm matches. Clone size is stated in some rows and not others, as once, few, many or a class when expanded.

D gene: .; clone size: .; J gene: TRBJ1-2; V gene: TRBV28; CDR3 protein: CASTRGIRGGYTF; CDR3 DNA: TGTGCCAGCACTCGCGGGATCCGTGGCGGCTACACCTTC
D gene: TRBD2; clone size: .; J gene: TRBJ2-1; V gene: TRBV6-6; CDR3 protein: CASRLTSGSGNEQFF; CDR3 DNA: TGTGCCAGCAGGCTGACTAGCGGGAGTGGGAATGAGCAGTTCTTC
D gene: TRBD2; clone size: .; J gene: TRBJ2-1; V gene: TRBV7-2; CDR3 protein: CASSLVWEGGNQFF; CDR3 DNA: TGTGCCAGCAGCTTAGTCTGGGAGGGCGGGAATCAGTTCTTC
D gene: .; clone size: .; J gene: TRBJ2-7; V gene: TRBV11-2; CDR3 protein: CASSLQALYEQYF; CDR3 DNA: TGTGCCAGCAGCCTCCAGGCGCTCTACGAGCAGTACTTC
D gene: .; clone size: .; J gene: TRBJ2-7; V gene: TRBV6-1; CDR3 protein: CATDPRVTFNEQYF; CDR3 DNA: TGTGCCACCGACCCTAGAGTAACCTTTAACGAGCAGTACTTC
D gene: TRBD2; clone size: few; J gene: TRBJ2-7; V gene: TRBV7-8; CDR3 protein: CASSLFGGKTYEQYF; CDR3 DNA: TGTGCCAGCAGCTTATTCGGGGGGAAAACCTACGAGCAGTACTTC
D gene: TRBD1; clone size: .; J gene: TRBJ1-2; V gene: TRBV19; CDR3 protein: CASGLTGVNYGYTF; CDR3 DNA: TGTGCCAGTGGGCTGACAGGGGTTAACTATGGCTACACCTTC
D gene: .; clone size: .; J gene: TRBJ2-5; V gene: TRBV30; CDR3 protein: CAWSSGVRNFQYF; CDR3 DNA: TGTGCCTGGAGTTCGGGAGTGCGGAATTTCCAGTACTTC
D gene: .; clone size: few; J gene: TRBJ2-7; V gene: TRBV15; CDR3 protein: CATSRGVGGEQYF; CDR3 DNA: TGTGCCACCAGCAGAGGAGTCGGTGGCGAGCAGTACTTC
D gene: .; clone size: .; J gene: TRBJ2-7; V gene: TRBV5-5; CDR3 protein: CASSLLPGQQSSYEQYF; CDR3 DNA: TGTGCCAGCAGCTTATTACCAGGACAGCAGAGCTCCTACGAGCAGTACTTC
D gene: TRBD1; clone size: .; J gene: TRBJ1-2; V gene: TRBV19; CDR3 protein: CASSIRATQGGSYGYTF; CDR3 DNA: TGTGCCAGTAGTATTAGGGCCACACAGGGGGGAAGCTATGGCTACACCTTC
D gene: TRBD2; clone size: few; J gene: TRBJ2-3; V gene: TRBV15; CDR3 protein: CATSREVAGVDTQYF; CDR3 DNA: TGTGCCACCAGCAGAGAGGTAGCGGGAGTAGATACGCAGTATTTT
D gene: .; clone size: .; J gene: TRBJ2-1; V gene: TRBV10-1; CDR3 protein: CASSPADLRNEQFF; CDR3 DNA: TGCGCCAGCAGTCCAGCGGACCTGCGGAATGAGCAGTTCTTC
D gene: TRBD2; clone size: .; J gene: TRBJ2-3; V gene: TRBV9; CDR3 protein: CASSGPSGSTDTQYF; CDR3 DNA: TGTGCCAGCAGCGGACCTAGCGGTAGCACAGATACGCAGTATTTT
D gene: TRBD2; clone size: .; J gene: TRBJ2-3; V gene: TRBV6-5; CDR3 protein: CASSTIAGGTDTQYF; CDR3 DNA: TGTGCCAGCAGCACTATAGCGGGAGGGACCGATACGCAGTATTTT
D gene: TRBD1; clone size: .; J gene: TRBJ2-1; V gene: TRBV28; CDR3 protein: CASRPTGDYEQFF; CDR3 DNA: TGTGCCAGCAGACCGACAGGGGACTATGAGCAGTTCTTC
D gene: TRBD1; clone size: .; J gene: TRBJ1-1; V gene: TRBV28; CDR3 protein: CASSLFRRGRTEAFF; CDR3 DNA: TGTGCCAGCAGTTTATTTCGCAGGGGGCGAACTGAAGCTTTCTTT
D gene: TRBD2; clone size: .; J gene: TRBJ2-7; V gene: TRBV30; CDR3 protein: CAWRKTLGTSRTYEQYF; CDR3 DNA: TGTGCCTGGAGGAAAACCCTAGGGACTAGCCGAACCTACGAGCAGTACTTC
D gene: .; clone size: once; J gene: TRBJ2-5; V gene: TRBV27; CDR3 protein: CASSSRDTRGPTVGRETQYF; CDR3 DNA: TGTGCCAGCAGCTCCAGGGACACCCGAGGTCCAACTGTTGGACGAGAGACCCAGTACTTC
D gene: .; clone size: few; J gene: TRBJ1-1; V gene: TRBV27; CDR3 protein: CASSSGQPTWNTEAFF; CDR3 DNA: TGTGCCAGCAGTTCCGGACAGCCAACTTGGAACACTGAAGCTTTCTTT
D gene: .; clone size: .; J gene: TRBJ2-1; V gene: TRBV6-5; CDR3 protein: CASSYGGQSLEQFF; CDR3 DNA: TGTGCCAGCAGTTATGGGGGCCAGTCACTTGAGCAGTTCTTC
D gene: .; clone size: .; J gene: TRBJ2-7; V gene: TRBV11-1; CDR3 protein: CASSPKPAVSSYEQYF; CDR3 DNA: TGTGCCAGCAGCCCAAAACCAGCGGTGAGCTCCTACGAGCAGTACTTC
D gene: TRBD1; clone size: .; J gene: TRBJ1-1; V gene: TRBV7-9; CDR3 protein: CASSFGQALMNTEAFF; CDR3 DNA: TGTGCCAGCAGCTTTGGACAGGCCCTTATGAACACTGAAGCTTTCTTT
D gene: .; clone size: .; J gene: TRBJ2-3; V gene: TRBV7-2; CDR3 protein: CASSLASYPRDTQYF; CDR3 DNA: TGTGCCAGCAGCTTAGCTAGCTATCCCCGGGATACGCAGTATTTT
D gene: TRBD2; clone size: .; J gene: TRBJ2-7; V gene: TRBV7-2; CDR3 protein: CASRQLAGAEYEQYF; CDR3 DNA: TGTGCCAGCAGACAACTAGCGGGAGCGGAGTACGAGCAGTACTTC
D gene: .; clone size: once; J gene: TRBJ1-1; V gene: TRBV5-6; CDR3 protein: CASSPTGSGNTEAFF; CDR3 DNA: TGTGCCAGCAGCCCAACGGGATCGGGGAACACTGAAGCTTTCTTT
D gene: TRBD1; clone size: .; J gene: TRBJ1-2; V gene: TRBV18; CDR3 protein: CASSPYRGQSGYTF; CDR3 DNA: TGTGCCAGCTCACCCTACAGGGGGCAGAGTGGCTACACCTTC
D gene: TRBD1; clone size: .; J gene: TRBJ2-7; V gene: TRBV5-1; CDR3 protein: CASSSGTGAYEQYF; CDR3 DNA: TGCGCCAGCAGCTCCGGGACAGGGGCCTACGAGCAGTACTTC
D gene: .; clone size: .; J gene: TRBJ2-3; V gene: TRBV4-1; CDR3 protein: CASSQESTLGDTQYF; CDR3 DNA: TGCGCCAGCAGCCAAGAATCAACACTAGGGGATACGCAGTATTTT
D gene: .; clone size: .; J gene: TRBJ1-4; V gene: TRBV7-6; CDR3 protein: CASTGANEKLFF; CDR3 DNA: TGTGCCAGCACAGGGGCTAATGAAAAACTGTTTTTT
D gene: TRBD2; clone size: .; J gene: TRBJ2-1; V gene: TRBV27; CDR3 protein: CASSLSIERGYNEQFF; CDR3 DNA: TGTGCCAGCAGTTTATCGATCGAGCGGGGCTACAATGAGCAGTTCTTC
D gene: TRBD2; clone size: once; J gene: TRBJ2-3; V gene: TRBV28; CDR3 protein: CASSLWTSGVTDTQYF; CDR3 DNA: TGTGCCAGCAGTTTGTGGACTAGCGGTGTTACAGATACGCAGTATTTT
D gene: TRBD1; clone size: .; J gene: TRBJ1-5; V gene: TRBV5-1; CDR3 protein: CASSLGGEQPQHF; CDR3 DNA: TGCGCCAGCAGCTTAGGGGGCGAACAGCCCCAGCATTTT
D gene: TRBD1; clone size: .; J gene: TRBJ2-7; V gene: TRBV30; CDR3 protein: CAWSWTGGFEQYF; CDR3 DNA: TGTGCCTGGAGTTGGACAGGGGGGTTTGAGCAGTACTTC
D gene: TRBD1; clone size: .; J gene: TRBJ2-2; V gene: TRBV11-3; CDR3 protein: CASSKRDSGELFF; CDR3 DNA: TGTGCCAGCAGCAAGAGGGACAGCGGGGAGCTGTTTTTT
D gene: TRBD2; clone size: .; J gene: TRBJ2-5; V gene: TRBV19; CDR3 protein: CASNDRAGAQETQYF; CDR3 DNA: TGTGCCAGTAATGATAGGGCGGGAGCCCAAGAGACCCAGTACTTC
D gene: TRBD2; clone size: .; J gene: TRBJ2-1; V gene: TRBV25-1; CDR3 protein: CASSDSGSSYNEQFF; CDR3 DNA: TGTGCCAGCAGTGATAGCGGGAGCTCCTACAATGAGCAGTTCTTC
D gene: .; clone size: .; J gene: TRBJ2-7; V gene: TRBV15; CDR3 protein: CATSIPGRTYEQYF; CDR3 DNA: TGTGCCACCAGTATTCCGGGGAGAACCTACGAGCAGTACTTC
D gene: .; clone size: few; J gene: TRBJ1-3; V gene: TRBV7-4; CDR3 protein: CASSLVRGSGNTIYF; CDR3 DNA: TGTGCCAGCAGCTTAGTACGGGGCTCTGGAAACACCATATATTTT
D gene: TRBD1; clone size: few; J gene: TRBJ1-1; V gene: TRBV7-9; CDR3 protein: CASSLVGQGARTEAFF; CDR3 DNA: TGTGCCAGCAGCTTAGTGGGTCAGGGGGCAAGGACTGAAGCTTTCTTT